This record concerns one T cell receptor (beta chain) sequence. Recruitment covered about 25 US areas and drew participants whose ages spanned roughly 18 to 89 years. Two negative PCRs, clearance, or symptom resolution had been documented for recovered Cohort 3 donors. Original handling: Estimates of nucleated cell counts were drawn from the amplification of reference gene primers. Assay: immunoSEQ multiplex PCR; the TCRdb copy retains only in-frame clones and omits some. The V and J calls and clone size are taken from that table; D and trimming were inferred from the DNA. The sample contains a few hundred thousand clones, 86% of which appear only once. The data were taken from a study of blood T cell repertoires in COVID-19. The wider study: Samples of COVID-19 (acute and convalescent) were obtained from the United States, Italy and Spain.

The specimen was PBMCs or T cells enriched from blood (not recorded which). The origin of this receptor is a woman aged 18-30 years who had recovered from COVID-19.

CDR3 in amino acids: CASSLRGTSEDTQYF. CDR3 coding DNA: TGTGCCAGCAGCTTACGAGGGACTAGCGAAGATACGCAGTATTTT. The chain couples TRBV7-9 to TRBJ2-3, with TRBD2 matching 10 bases. Germline CDR1 is SEHNR and CDR2 is FQNEAQ (reference sequence). With V trimmed by 2 bases and J by 5 bases, 4 bases remained unmatched. The CDR3 is 15 amino acids.